The rows below give T cell receptor beta chains drawn from one sample of a study of shared clonotypes between healthy human individuals. Libraries were prepared by immunoSEQ multiplex PCR; TCRdb keeps only in-frame clonotypes and omits some of them. The sample has 1.5 million to 2.5 million clones, about 95% seen once. The specimen sequenced was naive CD8+ T cells sorted from blood. These receptors all stem from a man between 18 and 29 years old in good health. CDR3s include the opening cysteine and the closing phenylalanine or tryptophan. Fields, in order: V gene, D gene, J gene, CDR3 protein, CDR3 DNA. The D gene is left open where the match is weak.

TRBV4-1	.	TRBJ2-5	CASSQVQGRETQYF	TGCGCCAGCAGCCAAGTACAGGGCCGCGAGACCCAGTACTTC
TRBV6-1	.	TRBJ2-7	CASSESSPLDF	TGTGCCAGCAGTGAATCGAGTCCTCTGGACTTC
TRBV5-5	.	TRBJ2-7	CASSPTEIYEQYF	TGTGCCAGCAGCCCCACAGAAATCTACGAGCAGTACTTC
TRBV11-2	TRBD2	TRBJ2-5	CASSYPGEGVRETQYF	TGTGCCAGCAGCTATCCCGGGGAGGGTGTGAGAGAGACCCAGTACTTC
TRBV9	.	TRBJ1-1	CASSVGTTNTEAFF	TGTGCCAGCAGCGTAGGGACAACCAACACTGAAGCTTTCTTT
TRBV6-1	.	TRBJ2-7	CASNGDSYEQYF	TGTGCCAGCAATGGAGACTCCTACGAGCAGTACTTC
TRBV4-3	TRBD1	TRBJ2-3	CASSPWTGDTDTQYF	TGCGCCAGCAGCCCCTGGACAGGGGACACAGATACGCAGTATTTT
TRBV4-1	.	TRBJ1-1	CASSQPGGGLEAFF	TGCGCCAGCAGCCAACCCGGGGGCGGGTTGGAAGCTTTCTTT
TRBV7-6	.	TRBJ2-5	CASSTVDGLQETQYF	TGTGCCAGCAGCACGGTCGACGGACTCCAAGAGACCCAGTACTTC
TRBV27	.	TRBJ2-2	CASSLAPGMNTGELFF	TGTGCCAGCAGTTTAGCACCAGGGATGAACACCGGGGAGCTGTTTTTT
TRBV7-8	TRBD1	TRBJ2-1	CASSLEPGQVLHNEQFF	TGTGCCAGCAGCTTAGAGCCAGGACAGGTCCTTCACAATGAGCAGTTCTTC
TRBV9	.	TRBJ2-7	CASSVGDGPYEQYF	TGTGCCAGCAGCGTAGGGGACGGCCCCTACGAGCAGTACTTC
TRBV4-1	.	TRBJ1-5	CASSQDISWQGNQPQHF	TGCGCCAGCAGCCAAGATATATCCTGGCAGGGCAATCAGCCCCAGCATTTT
TRBV7-9	.	TRBJ2-5	CASSLGLGVKETQYF	TGTGCCAGCAGCTTAGGGCTAGGAGTTAAGGAGACCCAGTACTTC
TRBV11-2	TRBD2	TRBJ2-7	CASSLELAGGLSYEQYF	TGTGCCAGCAGCTTAGAACTGGCGGGAGGGCTCTCCTACGAGCAGTACTTC
TRBV7-2	.	TRBJ2-7	CASSPPGSEQYF	TGTGCCAGCAGCCCTCCGGGGTCCGAGCAGTACTTC
TRBV15	TRBD2	TRBJ2-7	CATSRGGLAGSPPSYEQYF	TGTGCCACCAGCAGAGGTGGACTAGCGGGGTCACCGCCGTCCTACGAGCAGTACTTC
TRBV27	TRBD2	TRBJ2-1	CASSPGGGASYNEQFF	TGTGCCAGCAGTCCTGGGGGAGGGGCCTCCTACAATGAGCAGTTCTTC
TRBV2	.	TRBJ2-7	CASSESRVSYEQYF	TGTGCCAGCAGTGAATCCAGGGTATCCTACGAGCAGTACTTC
TRBV19	.	TRBJ1-2	CASKLGNGYTF	TGTGCCAGTAAACTGGGGAATGGCTACACCTTC
TRBV29-1	.	TRBJ2-7	CSVEDPLESGGYEQYF	TGCAGCGTTGAAGACCCTCTCGAGAGTGGGGGCTACGAGCAGTACTTC
TRBV4-1	TRBD2	TRBJ2-7	CASSQAGLAVYEQYF	TGCGCCAGCAGCCAGGCGGGACTAGCCGTCTACGAGCAGTACTTC
TRBV10-2	.	TRBJ2-1	CASLPKTSGRAEQFF	TGCGCCAGCCTACCCAAGACTAGTGGCCGAGCTGAGCAGTTCTTC
TRBV9	TRBD2	TRBJ2-7	CASSPAGGTNVPYEQYF	TGTGCCAGCAGCCCGGCAGGCGGGACTAACGTCCCCTACGAGCAGTACTTC
TRBV6-5	TRBD1	TRBJ2-1	CASRKTGHEQFF	TGTGCCAGCAGGAAGACAGGGCATGAGCAGTTCTTC